Below, 3 T cell receptor beta chains from the same sample are listed, as sequenced in a study of blood T cell repertoires in COVID-19. Sequencing used immunoSEQ multiplex PCR; TCRdb keeps in-frame clones, though not all of them. This sample yields 150,000 to 200,000 clones, of which roughly nine tenths are seen a single time; 1.5% to 2% belongs to the top ten. The sequencing input was peripheral blood. The receptor source for this set is a young man who had recovered from COVID-19.

The rearrangement joins TRBV28 to TRBJ2-7; 10 bases align to TRBD2. CDR3 length: 15 residues. Germline V gives CDR1 MDHEN, CDR2 SYDVKM. V lost 5 bases to trimming and J lost 3 bases; unmatched junction nucleotides: 7. CDR3 residues: CASSRLAGTLYEQYF. In nucleotides, the CDR3 is TGTGCCAGCAGTCGACTAGCGGGTACCCTCTACGAGCAGTACTTC.

The chain links TRBV6-2 or TRBV6-3 to TRBJ2-1, with 9 bases identical to TRBD2. The CDR3 has 18 residues. Germline CDR1 MNHEY, CDR2 SVGEGT. J lost 0 bases, V lost 7 bases, and 13 bases had no gene match. The CDR3 region has the DNA TGTGCCAGCACCCCCAAGGGTAGCGGGAGACTCTCCTACAATGAGCAGTTCTTC. Amino acids: CASTPKGSGRLSYNEQFF.

This chain joins TRBV28 and TRBJ1-3; TRBD1 aligns across 7 bases. This CDR3 is 15 amino acids long. After removal of 6 bases from V and 0 bases from J, the junction contained 5 bases not matched to a gene. Per germline, CDR1 MDHEN and CDR2 SYDVKM. Here the CDR3 DNA reads TGTGCCAGCAGCTGGGGGACAGACTCTGGAAACACCATATATTTT. It is translated as CASSWGTDSGNTIYF.